The 14 T cell receptor beta chains presented below share a single source sample, sequenced in a study of CD8 T cells in Susac syndrome. RNA in amounts of roughly 0.5 to 1 ug was reverse transcribed with random hexamers. TCRdb independently ran MiXCR on the immunoSEQ multiplex PCR reads; one entry per CDR3 protein. Among 100,000 to 150,000 distinct CDR3 sequences, around 80% were seen once, and the ten largest hold 0.45% to 0.65%. The sequencing sample was made of CD8+ T cells from PBMCs. These receptors came from a human donor with multiple sclerosis.

This chain uses TRBV19 with TRBJ1-5; the D is unclear. The CDR3 contains 14 residues. Germline V CDR1 and CDR2: LNHDA, SQIVND (reference sequence). The V end lost 3 bases, the J end lost 3 bases, and 9 bases lay between the germline ends. The DNA for the CDR3 is TGTGCCAGTAGTATCCAGAGCTTCAATCAGCCCCAGCATTTT. Translation gives CASSIQSFNQPQHF.

This chain uses TRBV4-1 with TRBJ1-4; no definite D call. Germline-derived CDR1 and CDR2 are MGHRA and YSYEKL. V gave up 3 bases and J gave up 8 bases, with 16 bases separating them. The CDR3 is made up of 15 amino acids. This chain's CDR3 is CASSHRPVRREKLFF. The CDR3 bases are TGCGCCAGCAGCCATCGACCAGTACGGCGAGAAAAACTGTTTTTT.

This clonotype was seen only a few times. The rearrangement joins TRBV6-1 to TRBJ2-5, with 10 bases fitting TRBD2. Per germline, CDR1 MNHNS and CDR2 SASEGT. The CDR3 spans 13 residues. J lost 5 bases, V lost 5 bases, and 2 bases had no gene match. CDR3 in amino acids: CASSTTSGETQYF. DNA for the CDR3: TGTGCCAGCAGTACGACTAGCGGGGAGACCCAGTACTTC.

The gene calls are TRBV29-1 and TRBJ1-2, with TRBD1 identical over 9 bases. The trim removed 5 bases at V and 8 bases at J, leaving 9 bases unmatched. CDR1 SQVTM and CDR2 ANQGSEA come from the germline V gene. The CDR3 is 13 residues long. Here the CDR3 DNA reads TGCAGCGTTCTCGCTCCCGGGACAGGGGGCTACACCTTC. It translates to CSVLAPGTGGYTF.

The chain links TRBV12-3 or TRBV12-4 to TRBJ2-1; 7 bases agree with TRBD2. The junction had 7 bases not matched to a gene; V was cut back by 4 bases and J by 4 bases. There are 15 residues in the CDR3. Here the CDR3 reads CASSYPGGLYNEQFF. The CDR3 nucleotides read TGTGCCAGCAGTTACCCGGGAGGATTGTACAATGAGCAGTTCTTC.

This clonotype has a handful of counts. The CDR3 DNA reads TGCGCCAGCAGCTTGGGGGGGTTTTCTAACTATGGCTACACCTTC. This gives the protein CASSLGGFSNYGYTF. The rearrangement links TRBV5-1 to TRBJ1-2, with D perhaps matching TRBD1 (5 bases). Germline values: CDR1 SGHRS, CDR2 YFSETQ. The CDR3 is made up of 15 amino acids. V was trimmed by 0 bases and J by 0 bases, leaving 9 bases between them.

This chain connects TRBV13 to TRBJ1-1, with D possibly TRBD1 on 5 matching bases. Per germline, CDR1 PRHDT and CDR2 FYEKMQ (reference sequence). Trimming left V 0 bases short and J 0 bases short, with 11 bases between. The CDR3 runs to 16 residues. The CDR3 DNA reads as TGTGCCAGCAGCTTAGGTCTGGGGGGGTTGAACACTGAAGCTTTCTTT. Residues: CASSLGLGGLNTEAFF.

The chain is built from TRBV20-1 and TRBJ2-1; D remains ambiguous. CDR1 is DFQATT, CDR2 SNEGSKA, per germline (reference sequence). There are 14 residues in the CDR3. The ends were cut back, 6 bases at V and 0 bases at J, with 12 bases in the middle. CDR3 in amino acids: CSAHSRSSYNEQFF. CDR3 in DNA: TGCAGTGCCCACTCTCGTAGCTCCTACAATGAGCAGTTCTTC.

Only a few counts were recorded for this clonotype. The chain uses TRBV6-1 and TRBJ2-1, with D perhaps TRBD2 (6 bases). The germline CDR1 and CDR2 sequences are MNHNS and SASEGT. V shed 7 bases and J shed 8 bases, with 21 bases lying between them. This CDR3 is 15 amino acids long. The DNA for the CDR3 is TGTGCCAGCACGCTAACGGGGGAAGGCCGACATGAGCAGTTCTTC. Amino acid sequence: CASTLTGEGRHEQFF.

The rearrangement links TRBV15 to TRBJ2-3, with 12 bases matching TRBD2. CDR1 is LNHNV, CDR2 YYDKDF, per germline (reference sequence). Trimming cost V 5 bases and J 6 bases; bases outside gene matches: 6. The CDR3 runs 15 residues. The CDR3 DNA follows: TGTGCCACCAGCGGGTCTAGCGGGGGGGCCGATACGCAGTATTTT. Translated, it gives CATSGSSGGADTQYF.

The chain employs TRBV20-1 and TRBJ1-1, with a possible D match to TRBD1 (5 bases). The V gene lost 7 bases and the J gene lost 5 bases, with 11 bases spanning the gap. CDR1 and CDR2 from the germline V gene are DFQATT and SNEGSKA (reference sequence). The CDR3 spans 11 residues. CDR3: CSVPQGTEAFF. For the CDR3, the DNA is TGCAGTGTCCCCCAGGGAACTGAAGCTTTCTTT.

This rearrangement joins TRBV6-2 or TRBV6-3 to TRBJ1-2, with D possibly TRBD1 on 6 matching bases. The V and J ends lost 6 bases and 3 bases respectively, with 11 bases between them. This CDR3 has 13 residues. Germline loops: CDR1 MNHEY, CDR2 SVGEGT. This CDR3 is CASSGQIYYGYTF. CDR3 in DNA: TGTGCCAGCAGCGGACAGATCTACTATGGCTACACCTTC.

The V gene is TRBV27, the J gene TRBJ2-5; D unclear. The germline V and J ends were trimmed by 5 bases and 2 bases, with 6 bases remaining between them. The CDR3 is 12 residues long. Germline V gives CDR1 MNHEY, CDR2 SMNVEV (reference sequence). DNA of the CDR3: TGTGCCAGCAGTGCAGATCAAGAGACCCAGTACTTC. Its translation is CASSADQETQYF.

This chain uses TRBV7-9 with TRBJ2-2, with TRBD1 identical over 7 bases. Germline CDR1 and CDR2: SEHNR and FQNEAQ (reference sequence). The CDR3 consists of 18 residues. V shed 5 bases, J shed 2 bases, and the junction held 14 bases outside the gene matches. CDR3 DNA sequence: TGTGCCAGCAGCCCATCTCCCGGGACAGAAGATAACACCGGGGAGCTGTTTTTT. Amino acid sequence: CASSPSPGTEDNTGELFF.